These 14 T cell receptor beta chains share one sample of origin, sequenced in a study of PD-1 blockade in classical Hodgkin lymphoma. Some clones are missing from TCRdb's copy, which holds only in-frame ones; the method was immunoSEQ multiplex PCR. The sample includes about 90,000 clones, roughly nine tenths of them seen just once. Each of the patients experienced relapse following autologous stem cell transplantation, and their brentuximab vedotin exposure differed. Here the sequenced sample was peripheral blood mononuclear cells (PBMCs), taken before the second cycle of nivolumab. Receptors originate from a human donor with classical Hodgkin lymphoma.

The chain links TRBV11-2 to TRBJ2-1, with 11 positions matching TRBD2. The trim removed 3 bases at V and 7 bases at J, leaving 2 bases unmatched. The CDR3 spans 14 residues. Looked up from germline, CDR1 is SGHAT and CDR2 is FQNNGV. The chain's CDR3 is CASSFGLAGNEQFF. CDR3 coding DNA: TGTGCCAGCAGCTTCGGACTAGCGGGTAATGAGCAGTTCTTC. The whole variable domain, filled in from reference TRBV11-2 and TRBJ2-1, reads EAGVAQSPRYKIIEKRQSVAFWCNPISGHATLYWYQQILGQGPKLLIQFQNNGVVDDSQLPKDRFSAERLKGVDSTLKIQPAKLEDSAVYLCASSFGLAGNEQFFGPGTRLTVL.

This chain uses TRBV5-6 with TRBJ2-7; 9 bases fit TRBD2. J gave up 3 bases and V 0 bases, and 4 bases lay outside the gene matches. The CDR3 is 15 residues long. Germline lookup yields CDR1 SGHDT and CDR2 YYEEEE. CDR3: CASSLGLAALYEQYF. The CDR3 bases are TGTGCCAGCAGCTTGGGACTAGCGGCCCTCTACGAGCAGTACTTC.

J is TRBJ2-3 and V is TRBV19, with 12 nucleotides matching TRBD2. Germline V gives CDR1 LNHDA, CDR2 SQIVND (reference sequence). The CDR3 loop spans 19 amino acids. V lost 5 bases and J lost 3; bases outside the gene matches: 15. The chain's CDR3 is CASSLLTLSTSGSTDTQYF. The CDR3, as DNA: TGTGCCAGTAGTCTGTTGACCCTCTCGACTAGCGGGAGTACAGATACGCAGTATTTT. The full variable domain, its missing parts supplied by reference TRBV19 and TRBJ2-3, is DGGITQSPKYLFRKEGQNVTLSCEQNLNHDAMYWYRQDPGQGLRLIYYSQIVNDFQKGDIAEGYSVSREKKESFPLTVTSAQKNPTAFYLCASSLLTLSTSGSTDTQYFGPGTRLTVL.

The J gene is TRBJ2-5, the V gene TRBV5-1; TRBD2 matches at 13 bases. Germline V gene lookup returns CDR1 SGHRS and CDR2 YFSETQ. V lost 2 bases and J lost 1; bases outside the gene matches: 2. The CDR3 runs to 16 residues. CDR3 nucleotide sequence: TGCGCCAGCAGCTTAGGACTAGCGGGAGCCCAAGAGACCCAGTACTTC. Its translation is CASSLGLAGAQETQYF. Supplemented by reference TRBV5-1 and TRBJ2-5, the full variable domain reads KAGVTQTPRYLIKTRGQQVTLSCSPISGHRSVSWYQQTPGQGLQFLFEYFSETQRNKGNFPGRFSGRQFSNSRSEMNVSTLELGDSALYLCASSLGLAGAQETQYFGPGTRLLVL.

This chain links TRBV5-1 with TRBJ2-3, with 8 bases identical to TRBD2. The germline gives CDR1 SGHRS, CDR2 YFSETQ. There are 17 residues in the CDR3. Trimming at V came to 0 bases and at J to 0 bases, leaving 6 bases not matched to a gene. The CDR3 coding sequence is TGCGCCAGCAGCTTGGGAGGCAGCGGGAGAAGCACAGATACGCAGTATTTT. Amino acid sequence: CASSLGGSGRSTDTQYF.

V gene TRBV9 combines with J gene TRBJ2-2; D gene uncertain. The germline V gene encodes CDR1 SGDLS and CDR2 YYNGEE. V shed 1 base and J shed 1 base, with 8 bases lying between them. The CDR3 sequence is 15 residues long. This chain's CDR3 is CASSVYPVNTGELFF. DNA of the CDR3: TGTGCCAGCAGCGTATACCCAGTGAACACCGGGGAGCTGTTTTTT.

This clone was counted once. The J gene is TRBJ2-1, the V gene TRBV5-6; the D gene is possibly TRBD2 (7 bases). V was trimmed by 0 bases and J by 0 bases, leaving 19 bases between them. The CDR3 loop spans 19 amino acids. CDR1 SGHDT and CDR2 YYEEEE come from the germline V gene. The CDR3 nucleotides read TGTGCCAGCAGCTTGGAGGGGGGGGCGCAACCCAGCTCCTACAATGAGCAGTTCTTC. Encoded protein: CASSLEGGAQPSSYNEQFF.

The chain uses TRBV7-9 and TRBJ1-1; unclear D gene. CDR1 is SEHNR and CDR2 is FQNEAQ in the germline V gene (reference sequence). The V gene lost 7 bases and the J gene lost 12 bases, with 15 bases spanning the gap. The CDR3 totals 11 residues. CDR3 protein: CASTVGGVTFF. As DNA, the CDR3 is TGTGCCAGCACCGTCGGCGGGGTTACTTTCTTT.

V and J are TRBV14 and TRBJ2-1, with 7 bases aligning to TRBD2. In germline, CDR1 is SGHDN, CDR2 FVKESK. The V gene end was trimmed by 0 bases and the J gene end by 1 base; junction bases not matched to a gene: 3. This CDR3 contains 16 residues. CDR3 amino acids: CASSQDRGGSYNEQFF. The CDR3 DNA follows: TGTGCCAGCAGCCAAGATCGCGGGGGTTCCTACAATGAGCAGTTCTTC.

The rearrangement joins TRBV15 to TRBJ2-1; possibly TRBD1 or TRBD2 for D (5 bases each). The CDR3 length is 16 residues. V was clipped by 4 bases and J by 4 bases, with 17 bases between them. In germline, CDR1 is LNHNV, CDR2 YYDKDF (reference sequence). CDR3 residues: CATSNSGTPVYNEQFF. The CDR3 DNA sequence: TGTGCCACCAGCAACTCCGGGACCCCCGTTTACAATGAGCAGTTCTTC.

This clone showed up just once. The chain links TRBV7-9 to TRBJ2-7; D perhaps matches TRBD2 (6 bases). The length of the CDR3 is 15 residues. The germline V gene has CDR1 SEHNR and CDR2 FQNEAQ (reference sequence). V lost 2 bases and J lost 3, with 14 bases in between. The CDR3 is CASSLSGGLIYEQYF. In DNA, the CDR3 is TGTGCCAGCAGCTTATCAGGAGGGCTGATCTACGAGCAGTACTTC.

The chain has TRBV6-6 and TRBJ1-2, with D possibly matching TRBD1 (5 bases). The CDR3 length is 15 residues. V lost 6 bases to trimming and J lost 0 bases, with 14 bases between them. Germline assignment: CDR1 MNHNY and CDR2 SVGAGI (reference sequence). CDR3 amino acids: CASRGPRETNYGYTF. CDR3 nucleotide sequence: TGTGCCAGCAGGGGGCCCAGGGAAACTAACTATGGCTACACCTTC.

The CDR3 DNA reads as TGTGCCAGTAGTATGCCAGGATCCTACAATGAGCAGTTCTTC. It is translated as CASSMPGSYNEQFF. V is TRBV19 and J is TRBJ2-1; D is unresolved. Trimming stripped 3 bases from V and 1 base from J, with 7 bases between. Looked up from germline, CDR1 is LNHDA and CDR2 is SQIVND (reference sequence). The CDR3 runs 14 residues.

The chain has TRBV20-1 and TRBJ2-2, with D uncertain. V was shortened by 0 bases and J by 8 bases, with 4 bases between the two germline ends. CDR1 is DFQATT and CDR2 is SNEGSKA in the germline V gene (reference sequence). The CDR3 covers 11 residues. The CDR3: CSARENGELFF. Here the CDR3 DNA reads TGCAGTGCTAGAGAAAATGGGGAGCTGTTTTTT.